The clone carrying this T cell receptor (beta chain) was counted only a few times. The antigen is not known. The record originates from a study of early T cells in non-severe SARS-CoV-2 infection. Background on the study: Chains were unpaired, as sequencing was done on bulk RNA from unsorted whole blood.

The TCR library protocol was used to attach unique molecular identifiers. These identifiers were attached to individual cDNA molecules. TCRdb processed the 5' RACE reads anew with MiXCR; each CDR3 protein has one entry. The data contain approximately 60,000 distinct CDR3 sequences, 7% to 9.5% of them singletons. Whole-study findings and limits: Private and CD4 specificities were missed by VDJdb matching, which favored anti-spike CD8 responses.

Sample: whole blood, taken at baseline. This TCR was recovered from an adult who was a healthcare worker with PCR-confirmed SARS-CoV-2 infection or an uninfected control (not recorded which).

The CDR3 here is CASSSVTDTQYF. Written as DNA, the CDR3 is TGTGCCAGCAGCTCCGTCACAGATACGCAGTATTTT. This rearrangement joins TRBV7-2 to TRBJ2-3; no reliable D call. The germline V and J ends were trimmed by 4 bases and 2 bases, with 4 bases remaining between them. Germline V gene sequence: CDR1 SGHTA, CDR2 FQGNSA. The CDR3 extends over 12 amino acids.